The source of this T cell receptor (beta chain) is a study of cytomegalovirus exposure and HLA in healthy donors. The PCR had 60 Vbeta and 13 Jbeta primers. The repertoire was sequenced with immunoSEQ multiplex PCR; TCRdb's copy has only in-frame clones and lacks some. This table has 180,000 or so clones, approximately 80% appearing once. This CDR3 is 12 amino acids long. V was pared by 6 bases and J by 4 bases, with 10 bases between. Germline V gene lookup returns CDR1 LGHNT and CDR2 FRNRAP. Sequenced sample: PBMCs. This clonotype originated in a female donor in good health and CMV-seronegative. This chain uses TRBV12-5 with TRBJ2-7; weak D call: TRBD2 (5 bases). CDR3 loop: CASGGSGYEQYF. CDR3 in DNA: TGTGCTAGTGGGGGGAGTGGGTACGAGCAGTACTTC.